The present entry profiles one T cell receptor (beta chain) with its context. Trimming took 5 bases from V and 0 from J; bases not matched to a gene: 9. Per germline, CDR1 LNHDA and CDR2 SQIVND (reference sequence). This CDR3 has 16 amino acids. The record originates from a study of blood T cell repertoires in COVID-19. In the original processing: Amplified reference gene primers provided the basis for estimating nucleated cell counts. TCRdb keeps only in-frame clones here, not all; method: immunoSEQ multiplex PCR. V and J calls and clone size are those listed in that table; D and trimming were worked out from the DNA. Of 200,000 to 300,000 clones listed, around 80% are singletons.

The origin of this receptor is a man aged 60-69 years with acute or convalescent COVID-19. The sequenced material came from peripheral blood. V is TRBV19 and J is TRBJ1-2; 7 bases are a match to TRBD1. CDR3 loop: CASSPRGGTANYGYTF. As DNA, the CDR3 is TGTGCCAGTAGTCCCCGCGGAGGGACAGCTAACTATGGCTACACCTTC.